This T cell receptor beta chain appears in the sequencing data of a study of T cells after posttransplantation cyclophosphamide (dated by TCRdb to 2016 to 2017). Regarding the complete study: The study tracked T cell repertoire reconstitution by TRB sequencing after myeloablative bone marrow transplantation using posttransplantation cyclophosphamide as GVHD prophylaxis. TRA and TRB clonality were tightly correlated in 9 or 10 samples, so subsequent TCR analyses focused on TRB only. Public TRB sequences were checked against a database of over 3,000 sequences associated with responses to pathogens, tumor antigens, self-antigens and alloantigens. In 3 patients, up to about 3 additional blood samples taken between 2 and 5.2 years after transplant also underwent TRB sequencing, as did pretransplant blood from several patients. Antigen receptor sequencing was done on samples from some 40 PTCy-treated patients and from approximately 16 related bone marrow donors of those patients. TRB sequencing was performed on blood from all 35 or so PTCy patients with 1-year posttransplant specimens. General findings and caveats noted by the study authors: Across 45 or so patients, TRB clonality was highly associated with recipient CMV seropositivity and CMV reactivation, and PTCy diversity was similar to diversity in CNI/methotrexate controls. The TRB repertoires of T cells infiltrating skin or GI tract showed only limited overlap with the TRB repertoires of T cells in blood. Donor-recipient similarity was low at 1-2 months but rose over the first year, and later blood repertoires were often dominated by donor CD8+ memory clones.

TRB sequencing was run on genomic DNA with either the immunoSEQ assay at survey resolution or the hsTCRB kit. The authors' pipeline ran thus. Initial read processing used immunoSEQ software, and repertoire analyses used the LymphoSeq R package. Clonality was computed as 1 minus normalized Shannon entropy; Gini coefficient was also calculated for each TRB dataset. To infer phenotypes in unsorted samples, TRB sequences from sorted subsets of the recipient or donor were mapped onto the unsorted samples of the same recipient. TCRdb's version of the immuneACCESS table is confined to in-frame rearrangements and falls short of the full clone set. An unresolved V gene accounts for under half of the shortfall where checked; the remainder is of unknown origin. V, J and clone size were drawn from that table, and D and trimming were deduced from the DNA. The sample contains 25,000 to 30,000 clones, 86% of them found a single time. The ten most abundant clones make up approximately 3.5% of the sample.

Points on this clone: The specificity of this receptor is unknown. There are no base qualities to consult, and no much larger clone falls within one base.

Related bone marrow donors provided peripheral blood samples on the day of marrow donation. Peripheral blood and bone marrow mononuclear cells were isolated by Ficoll-Hypaque density centrifugation and were cryopreserved. The sample taken for sequencing was PBMCs. This sequence originates from a man aged 45-65 years.

The CDR3 loop reads CSGTDHYGYTF. The nucleotide sequence is TGCAGTGGAACAGATCACTATGGCTACACCTTC. The chain employs TRBV20-1 and TRBJ1-2; the D segment cannot be called with confidence. Sequences DFQATT (CDR1) and SNEGSKA (CDR2) are obtained from the germline V gene (reference sequence). Inclusive of the bounding cysteine and phenylalanine, the CDR3 is 11 residues long. This entry keeps only the CDR3 DNA: 33 bases, framed from base 1. V sheds 7 bases and J sheds 3 bases, leaving 9 bases between their ends.